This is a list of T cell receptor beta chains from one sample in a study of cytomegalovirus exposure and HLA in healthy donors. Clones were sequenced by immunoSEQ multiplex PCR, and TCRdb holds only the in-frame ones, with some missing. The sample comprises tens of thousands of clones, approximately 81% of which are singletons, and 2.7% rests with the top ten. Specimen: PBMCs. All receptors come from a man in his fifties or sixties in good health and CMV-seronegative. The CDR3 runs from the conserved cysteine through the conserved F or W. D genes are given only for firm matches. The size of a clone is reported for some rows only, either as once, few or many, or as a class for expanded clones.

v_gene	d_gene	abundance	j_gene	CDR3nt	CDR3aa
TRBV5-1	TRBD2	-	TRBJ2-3	TGCGCCAGCAGCTTGGGGGGGGGAGGAGATACGCAGTATTTT	CASSLGGGGDTQYF
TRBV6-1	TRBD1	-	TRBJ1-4	TGTGCCAGTAGGGGGCAAGCTAATGAAAAACTGTTTTTT	CASRGQANEKLFF
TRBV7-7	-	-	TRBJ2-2	TGTGCTAGCAGCCGGGAAGGTTACACCGGGGAGCTGTTTTTT	CASSREGYTGELFF
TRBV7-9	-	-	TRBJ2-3	TGTGCCAGCAGCCAGCCGACAGGACCGGGATCGGGCACAGATACGCAGTATTTT	CASSQPTGPGSGTDTQYF
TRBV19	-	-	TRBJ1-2	TGTGCCAGCAGAGCTGAGGGGGTTTCTAACTATGGCTACACCTTC	CASRAEGVSNYGYTF
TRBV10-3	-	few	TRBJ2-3	TGTGCCATCAGGGGAGACAACACAGATACGCAGTATTTT	CAIRGDNTDTQYF
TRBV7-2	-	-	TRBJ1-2	TGTGCCAGCAGCTTAGGGGGCATGTTCCCTGGCTACACCTTC	CASSLGGMFPGYTF
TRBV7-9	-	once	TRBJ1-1	TGTTCCAGCAGCTTATTACCAACGAGGACTGAAGCTTTCTTT	CSSSLLPTRTEAFF
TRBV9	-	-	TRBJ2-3	TGTGCCAGCAGCGTAGGAGGTTCTAGCCCCAACCTCGCAGATACGCAGTATTTT	CASSVGGSSPNLADTQYF
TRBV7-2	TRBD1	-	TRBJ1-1	TGTGCCAGCAGCACACGGACAGGGGAAGTACTTGAAGCTTTCTTT	CASSTRTGEVLEAFF
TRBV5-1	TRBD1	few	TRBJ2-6	TGCGCCAGCTCGAGGCGAAGACAGGGCTCTGGGGCCAACGTCCTGACTTTC	CASSRRRQGSGANVLTF
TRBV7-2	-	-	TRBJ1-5	TGTGCCAGCAGCTTAGGACTCAATCAGCCCCAGCATTTT	CASSLGLNQPQHF
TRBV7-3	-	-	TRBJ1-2	TGTGCCAGCAGCTTCGGTAATTCTGATGGCTACACCTTC	CASSFGNSDGYTF
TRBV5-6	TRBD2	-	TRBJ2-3	TGTGCCAGCAGCCCGGGGACTAGCGGAATCACAGATACGCAGTATTTT	CASSPGTSGITDTQYF
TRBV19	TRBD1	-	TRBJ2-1	TGTGCCAGTAGTATATCGACAGGGAATGAGCAGTTCTTC	CASSISTGNEQFF
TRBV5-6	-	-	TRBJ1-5	TGTGCCAGCAGTCGGGGGGGGAATCAGCCCCAGCATTTT	CASSRGGNQPQHF
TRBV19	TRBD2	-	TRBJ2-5	TGTGCCAGTAGTGTTCAACTAGCGGGGGGGTCAGGGACCCAGTACTTC	CASSVQLAGGSGTQYF
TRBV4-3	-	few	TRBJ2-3	TGCGCCAGCCGGAGGGGTGGCACAGATACGCAGTATTTT	CASRRGGTDTQYF
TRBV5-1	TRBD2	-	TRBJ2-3	TGCGCCAGCAGCTTGCGGACAGGAAGGACTAGCGGGAGGGCGATTAGCACAGATACGCAGTATTTT	CASSLRTGRTSGRAISTDTQYF
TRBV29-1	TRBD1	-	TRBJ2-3	TGCAGCGTGCATACAGGGGGCCCCACGGGTACGCAGTATTTT	CSVHTGGPTGTQYF
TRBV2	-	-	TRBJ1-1	TGTGCCAGCACGGAGGGCGCCACTGAAGCTTTCTTT	CASTEGATEAFF
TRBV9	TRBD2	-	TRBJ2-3	TGTGCCAGCAGCGTATTAGCGGGGGGGCAAGATACGCAGTATTTT	CASSVLAGGQDTQYF
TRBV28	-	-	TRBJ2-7	TGTGCCAGCAGACACAACTACGAGCAGTACTTC	CASRHNYEQYF
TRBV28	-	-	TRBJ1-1	TGTGCCAGCATCACCCTGGGGAGCATGAACACTGAAGCTTTCTTT	CASITLGSMNTEAFF
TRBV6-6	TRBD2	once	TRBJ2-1	TGTGCCAGCAGTTACGGGGGGGGTTACAATGAGCAGTTCTTC	CASSYGGGYNEQFF
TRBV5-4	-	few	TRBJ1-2	TGTGCCAGCAGCCAAGACAACAAAGGTTATGGCTACACCTTC	CASSQDNKGYGYTF
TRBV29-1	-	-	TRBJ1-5	TGCAGCGTTGTACTTGCGGGAATTGGTCAGCCCCAGCATTTT	CSVVLAGIGQPQHF
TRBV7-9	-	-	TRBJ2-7	TGTGCCAGCAGCGTCGGGACAACCTACGAGCAGTACTTC	CASSVGTTYEQYF
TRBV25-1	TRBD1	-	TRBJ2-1	TGTGCCAGCAGCCTTGGGGGACAGGGGTACAATGAGCAGTTCTTC	CASSLGGQGYNEQFF
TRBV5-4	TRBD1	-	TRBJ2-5	TGTGCCAGCAGCTCGTTAACCCGCCGGGACAGGGGTTTTCGTTGGGACTTC	CASSSLTRRDRGFRWDF
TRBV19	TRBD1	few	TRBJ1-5	TGTGCCAGTAGTCCATCGACAGGGTATAGCAATCAGCCCCAGCATTTT	CASSPSTGYSNQPQHF
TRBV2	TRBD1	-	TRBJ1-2	TGTGCCAGCAGTCCGACAGGGGGCGGCTATGGCTACACCTTC	CASSPTGGGYGYTF
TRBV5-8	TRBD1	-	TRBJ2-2	TGTGCCAGCAGAGGGGACAGGGACACCGGGGAGCTGTTTTTT	CASRGDRDTGELFF
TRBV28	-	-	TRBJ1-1	TGTGCCAGCAGTTTGAGGGAGCCCAACACTGAAGCTTTCTTT	CASSLREPNTEAFF
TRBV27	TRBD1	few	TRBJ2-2	TGTGCCAGCAGTCTGGACAGGGTTGGGGAGCTGTTTTTT	CASSLDRVGELFF
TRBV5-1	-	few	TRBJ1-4	TGCGCCAGCAGTAGTGGACAAACTGCAACTAATGAAAAACTGTTTTTT	CASSSGQTATNEKLFF
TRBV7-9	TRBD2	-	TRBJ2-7	TGTGCCAGCAGCAGAGCGGGACTTCCCTACGAGCAGTACTTC	CASSRAGLPYEQYF
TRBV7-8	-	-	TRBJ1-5	TGTGCCAGCAGCTTAGTCGTGAGTCAGCCCCAGCATTTT	CASSLVVSQPQHF
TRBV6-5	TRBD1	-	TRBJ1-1	TGTGCCAGCAGTTTGGGACAGGGCATTGAAGCTTTCTTT	CASSLGQGIEAFF
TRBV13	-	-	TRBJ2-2	TGTGCCAGCAGCCCACCCCCAGGGGCTCCGGGGGGCCGTATCGGGGAGCTGTTTTTT	CASSPPPGAPGGRIGELFF
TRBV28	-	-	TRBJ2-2	TGTGCCAGCAGTTTCGCGGGGTCCGGGGAGCTGTTTTTT	CASSFAGSGELFF
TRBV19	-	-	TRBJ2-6	TGTGCCAGTAGTCTAGGAGTCTCTGGGGCCAACGTCCTGACTTTC	CASSLGVSGANVLTF
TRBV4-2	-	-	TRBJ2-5	TGTGCCAGCAGCCAAGAGCATGTCGGTGAGACCCAGTACTTC	CASSQEHVGETQYF
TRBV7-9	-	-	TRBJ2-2	TGTGCCAGCAGCTTAGGTCGGGGTACCGGGGAGCTGTTTTTT	CASSLGRGTGELFF
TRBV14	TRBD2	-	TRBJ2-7	TGTGCCAGCAGCCAAGTCAGCGGGAGGGCCGGCGAGCAGTACTTC	CASSQVSGRAGEQYF
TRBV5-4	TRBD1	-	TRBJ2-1	TGTGCCAGCAGTCGAGGCACCGGGACAGAAAATGAGCAGTTCTTC	CASSRGTGTENEQFF
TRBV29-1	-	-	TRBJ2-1	TGCAGCGTTGAAAGGGGAGGTGAGCAGTTCTTC	CSVERGGEQFF
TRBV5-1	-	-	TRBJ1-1	TGCGCCAGCAGAACGGAGGAAACTGAAGCTTTCTTT	CASRTEETEAFF
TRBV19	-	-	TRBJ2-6	TGTGCCAGTAGTCAACCCCCTACTATCTCTGGGGCCAACGTCCTGACTTTC	CASSQPPTISGANVLTF
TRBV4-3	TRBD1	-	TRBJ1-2	TGCGCCAGCAGCCAAGACGGCAGGGGGCCTGGCTACACCTTC	CASSQDGRGPGYTF
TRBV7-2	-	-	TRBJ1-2	TGTGCCAGCAGACTACAGGCTTATGGCTACACCTTC	CASRLQAYGYTF
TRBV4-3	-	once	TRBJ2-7	TGCGCCAGCAGCCAAGAGGCGACAGATTCGTCCTACGAGCAGTACTTC	CASSQEATDSSYEQYF
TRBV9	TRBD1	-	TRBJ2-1	TGTGCCAGCAGCGACAGGGGGGATGCCTACAATGAGCAGTTCTTC	CASSDRGDAYNEQFF
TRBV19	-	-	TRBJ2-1	TGTGCCAGTAGTATAGGAGACTTCTCCTACAATGAGCAGTTCTTC	CASSIGDFSYNEQFF
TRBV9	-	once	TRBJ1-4	TGTGCCAGCAGCGTAGGAGGTGGAGGGTTGCTTGAAAAACTGTTTTTT	CASSVGGGGLLEKLFF
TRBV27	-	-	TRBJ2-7	TGTGCCAGCAGTTTTGGCCCAGCCTACGAGCAGTACTTC	CASSFGPAYEQYF
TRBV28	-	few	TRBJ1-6	TGTGCCAGCAGTCCCCCCTTCGGGTTTAATTCACCCCTCCACTTT	CASSPPFGFNSPLHF
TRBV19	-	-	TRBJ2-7	TGTGCCAGTAGTATTGACAGTCAAAGCTCCTACGAGCAGTACTTC	CASSIDSQSSYEQYF
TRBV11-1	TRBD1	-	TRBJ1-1	TGTGCCAGCAGCTTAGAGACAGGGAGGAATTTCTTT	CASSLETGRNFF